These 23 T cell receptor beta chains were sequenced from one sample in a study of T cell responses to AZD1222 COVID-19 vaccine. This table comes from immunoSEQ multiplex PCR, and its TCRdb copy is limited to in-frame clones, with some not included. In the table there are 75,000 to 100,000 clones, over 75% of which are singletons. This specimen consisted of peripheral blood, obtained on day 0 of AZD1222 vaccination. Source of these receptors: an adult in good health.

This clone showed up just once. CDR3 DNA sequence: TGTGCCACCAGTGACGGGACTGAAGCTTTCTTT. This codes for CATSDGTEAFF. The chain uses TRBV24-1 and TRBJ1-1; D is undetermined. The CDR3 runs to 11 residues. The germline gives CDR1 KGHDR, CDR2 SFDVKD. V lost 4 bases and J 5 bases, leaving 4 bases between the germline ends.

The chain carries TRBV3-1 (or the pseudogene TRBV3-2) and TRBJ1-3; no clear D. From germline, CDR1 is LGHDT and CDR2 YNNKEL (reference sequence). Trimming took 3 bases from V and 7 from J, leaving 4 bases between them. There are 11 residues in the CDR3. CDR3 coding DNA: TGTGCCAGCAGCCATTCCAACACCATATATTTT. Its protein is CASSHSNTIYF.

The chain is built from TRBV5-1 and TRBJ2-3; TRBD2 agrees at 11 bases. The CDR3 length is 16 residues. Germline V gene lookup returns CDR1 SGHRS and CDR2 YFSETQ. The V segment lost 3 bases and the J segment 1 base; nucleotides outside the gene matches: 4. The CDR3 sequence is CASSSTSGSGTDTQYF. The CDR3 DNA follows: TGCGCCAGCAGCTCTACTAGCGGGAGTGGCACAGATACGCAGTATTTT.

The CDR3 DNA reads as TGCGCCAGCAGCCCCACGGGATTAGCGGGAGGGCCCGGGGAGCTGTTTTTT. This sequence encodes CASSPTGLAGGPGELFF. V gene TRBV4-1 combines with J gene TRBJ2-2; 11 nucleotides match TRBD2. V shed 4 bases, J shed 6 bases, and the junction held 10 bases outside the gene matches. The CDR3 is 17 amino acids. Germline loops: CDR1 MGHRA, CDR2 YSYEKL.

V is TRBV5-8 and J is TRBJ2-1; a weak D match, TRBD2 (5 bases). The germline CDR1 and CDR2 sequences are SGHTS and YDEGEE. This CDR3 is 16 amino acids long. The V gene lost 0 bases and the J gene lost 0 bases, with 10 bases spanning the gap. The CDR3 DNA reads TGTGCCAGCAGCTTGGAGCTTACTAGCTCCTACAATGAGCAGTTCTTC. Protein sequence: CASSLELTSSYNEQFF.

This chain connects TRBV9 to TRBJ1-3; D is perhaps TRBD1 (6 bases). The CDR3 consists of 16 residues. V was cut by 3 bases and J by 0 bases, with 13 bases left in between. The germline CDR1 and CDR2 sequences are SGDLS and YYNGEE. As DNA, the CDR3 is TGTGCCAGCAGCGAGGCACAGGGAAGCTCTGGAAACACCATATATTTT. It encodes CASSEAQGSSGNTIYF.

The CDR3 bases are TGTGCCAGTAGTATTGGGCAGGGACCATACAATGAGCAGTTCTTC. It specifies CASSIGQGPYNEQFF. This sequence joins TRBV19 and TRBJ2-1; D may match TRBD1 or TRBD2 (5 bases each). Germline V gene lookup returns CDR1 LNHDA and CDR2 SQIVND (reference sequence). This CDR3 has 15 amino acids. Trimming shortened V by 3 bases and J by 4 bases, and 13 bases separated the two germline ends. The whole variable domain, remainder taken from reference TRBV19 and TRBJ2-1, is DGGITQSPKYLFRKEGQNVTLSCEQNLNHDAMYWYRQDPGQGLRLIYYSQIVNDFQKGDIAEGYSVSREKKESFPLTVTSAQKNPTAFYLCASSIGQGPYNEQFFGPGTRLTVL.

For this clone: An end of the junction does not agree with germline; a read error may underlie this. The chain has TRBV6-1 and TRBJ1-1, with D hard to call. This CDR3 region has 14 residues. Germline assignment: CDR1 MNHNS and CDR2 SASEGT. CDR3 residues: CASREDTTNTEAFF. Written as DNA, the CDR3 is TGTGCCAGCAGGGAAGACACTACGAACACTGAAGCTTTCTTT.

This chain links TRBV18 with TRBJ1-1; no clear D gene. This CDR3 spans 14 amino acids. The germline V gene has CDR1 KGHSH and CDR2 LQKENI. With 2 bases removed from V and 1 base from J, the gap between germline ends came to 8 bases. CDR3 sequence: CASSPGSGNTEAFF. DNA for the CDR3: TGTGCCAGCTCACCAGGATCAGGGAACACTGAAGCTTTCTTT.

This clone was seen more than once but under ten times. The chain has TRBV28 and TRBJ2-1; TRBD1 matches 11 bases. CDR1 and CDR2 from the germline V gene are MDHEN and SYDVKM. The CDR3 consists of 15 residues. V was pared by 6 bases and J by 7 bases, with 8 bases of the junction left unmatched. The CDR3 DNA reads as TGTGCCAGCAGGGTCCCGGGACAGGGGGTAAATGAGCAGTTCTTC. Its translation is CASRVPGQGVNEQFF. The variable domain in full, with the rest retrieved from reference TRBV28 and TRBJ2-1, is DVKVTQSSRYLVKRTGEKVFLECVQDMDHENMFWYRQDPGLGLRLIYFSYDVKMKEKGDIPEGYSVSREKKERFSLILESASTNQTSMYLCASRVPGQGVNEQFFGPGTRLTVL.

CDR3 protein: CASSQDPRGYYEQYF. The CDR3 coding sequence is TGTGCCAGCAGCCAAGATCCCAGGGGGTATTACGAGCAGTACTTC. The J gene is TRBJ2-7, the V gene TRBV14; TRBD1 matches at 7 bases. Germline V gene lookup returns CDR1 SGHDN and CDR2 FVKESK. V dropped 0 bases and J dropped 4; count of bases not matched to a gene: 6. CDR3 length: 15 residues.

V gene TRBV3-1 (or the pseudogene TRBV3-2) combines with J gene TRBJ2-2; D is possibly TRBD2 (6 bases). The CDR3 sequence is 15 residues long. V lost 1 base, J lost 4 bases, and 10 bases lay in between. The germline V gene encodes CDR1 LGHDT and CDR2 YNNKEL (reference sequence). For the CDR3, the DNA is TGTGCCAGCAGCCAAGGCAGGGAGGTCACCGGGGAGCTGTTTTTT. Translation gives CASSQGREVTGELFF.

The gene calls are TRBV6-2 or TRBV6-3 and TRBJ1-4; no clear D. Trimming cost V 0 bases and J 7 bases, with 12 bases left between them. This CDR3 comprises 15 residues. CDR1 and CDR2 from the germline V gene are MNHEY and SVGEGT. DNA for the CDR3: TGTGCCAGCAGTTACTCGATGGAGAGCCCTGAAAAACTGTTTTTT. This translates into CASSYSMESPEKLFF.

The DNA for the CDR3 is TGTGCCTGGAGTCCCACTTCTGGACGGTCCTACGAGCAGTACTTC. Its protein product is CAWSPTSGRSYEQYF. V is TRBV30 and J is TRBJ2-7; D not certain. The CDR3 consists of 15 residues. V lost 2 bases and J 1 base, leaving 15 bases between the germline ends. Germline assignment: CDR1 GTSNPN and CDR2 SVGIG (reference sequence).

The CDR3 nucleotides read TGTGCCAGCAGTTACTCAGGGGCACGGACAGATACGCAGTATTTT. Translating gives CASSYSGARTDTQYF. The chain carries TRBV6-5 and TRBJ2-3, with D perhaps TRBD1 (5 bases). The CDR3 spans 15 residues. Per germline, CDR1 MNHEY and CDR2 SVGAGI. The germline V and J ends were trimmed by 0 bases and 3 bases, with 10 bases remaining between them.

This chain links TRBV12-2 with TRBJ2-7; TRBD2, the D gene given by the table, was not confirmed from the DNA. TRBV12-2 is recorded as a pseudogene. The CDR3 consists of 18 residues. The CDR3 nucleotides are TGTGCAAGTCGCCACCCATATCGGACTAGCACGTACTCCTACGAGCAGTACTTC. It is translated as CASRHPYRTSTYSYEQYF.

This clone was seen only a few times. The J gene is TRBJ1-1, the V gene TRBV2; 10 nucleotides match TRBD1. V gave up 6 bases and J gave up 7 bases; unmatched junction bases: 5. This CDR3 has 13 amino acids. Looked up from germline, CDR1 is SNHLY and CDR2 is FYNNEI. CDR3 coding DNA: TGTGCCAGCAGCCGGGACAGGGGAGGTGAAGCTTTCTTT. This sequence encodes CASSRDRGGEAFF. The whole variable domain, remainder taken from reference TRBV2 and TRBJ1-1, is EPEVTQTPSHQVTQMGQEVILRCVPISNHLYFYWYRQILGQKVEFLVSFYNNEISEKSEIFDDQFSVERPDGSNFTLKIRSTKLEDSAMYFCASSRDRGGEAFFGQGTRLTVV.

V usage is TRBV19 and J usage is TRBJ2-1; D may be TRBD2 (6 bases). The CDR3 has 17 residues. Trimming left V 7 bases short and J 3 bases short, with 22 bases between. Per germline, CDR1 LNHDA and CDR2 SQIVND (reference sequence). As DNA, the CDR3 is TGTGCCAGTAACGATTGGGGTAAGACGGGAGTCTACAATGAGCAGTTCTTC. Translated, it gives CASNDWGKTGVYNEQFF. Complete variable domain (other parts from reference TRBV19 and TRBJ2-1): DGGITQSPKYLFRKEGQNVTLSCEQNLNHDAMYWYRQDPGQGLRLIYYSQIVNDFQKGDIAEGYSVSREKKESFPLTVTSAQKNPTAFYLCASNDWGKTGVYNEQFFGPGTRLTVL.

The V gene is TRBV28, the J gene TRBJ1-5; unclear D gene. The germline V and J ends were trimmed by 5 bases and 2 bases, with 16 bases remaining between them. This CDR3 has 16 residues. Germline loops: CDR1 MDHEN, CDR2 SYDVKM. The CDR3 sequence is CASSPSGRAGNQPQHF. CDR3 in DNA: TGTGCCAGCAGTCCGTCGGGCAGAGCGGGCAATCAGCCCCAGCATTTT.

V gene TRBV14 combines with J gene TRBJ2-7; 10 bases match TRBD1. The J segment lost 6 bases and the V segment lost 3 bases, leaving 5 bases of the junction unmatched. This CDR3 is built from 14 residues. The V gene's germline CDR1 is SGHDN and CDR2 FVKESK. The CDR3 sequence: CASSQGQGWSEQYF. CDR3 coding DNA: TGTGCCAGCAGCCAGGGACAGGGGTGGTCCGAGCAGTACTTC.

This chain connects TRBV4-1 to TRBJ1-5; D is undetermined. The CDR3 is made up of 14 amino acids. V was shortened by 2 bases and J by 4 bases, with 9 bases between the two germline ends. Looked up from germline, CDR1 is MGHRA and CDR2 is YSYEKL. Here the CDR3 reads CASSQRLRNQPQHF. The CDR3 DNA reads TGCGCCAGCAGCCAACGGTTGAGGAATCAGCCCCAGCATTTT.

The chain couples TRBV19 to TRBJ1-1; D not certain. In germline, CDR1 is LNHDA, CDR2 SQIVND (reference sequence). CDR3 size: 13 residues. V lost 5 bases, J lost 0 bases, and 7 bases lay in between. CDR3 sequence: CASSFNMNTEAFF. CDR3 in DNA: TGTGCCAGTAGTTTCAACATGAACACTGAAGCTTTCTTT.

The chain recombines TRBV19 with TRBJ2-2, with D possibly TRBD2 on 5 matching bases. CDR1 and CDR2 from the germline V gene are LNHDA and SQIVND (reference sequence). V gave up 6 bases and J gave up 5 bases, with 10 bases separating them. The CDR3 is 13 residues long. The CDR3 region is CASSIRGTGELFF. CDR3 coding DNA: TGTGCCAGTAGCATTCGAGGGACCGGGGAGCTGTTTTTT.